This T cell receptor beta chain was sequenced during a study of T cells in Graves' hyperthyroidism and ophthalmopathy. RNA transcripts yielded amplified TCR beta CDR3 regions. The TCR CDR3 was amplified in a first-round RT-PCR using the HTBI primer set. TCRdb re-derived calls from the multiplex PCR reads in MiXCR, one entry per CDR3 protein. This repertoire shows about 380,000 distinct CDR3 sequences, roughly 12% found once; its top ten account for less than 25%. For the diagnoses, clinical symptoms, serum thyroxine and TRAb, thyroid ultrasound and orbital computed tomography were used. This CDR3 comprises 13 residues. V lost 8 bases to trimming and J lost 7 bases; unmatched junction nucleotides: 8. Germline CDR1 and CDR2: LGHNT and FRNRAP.

This chain joins TRBV12-5 and TRBJ2-7; TRBD1 matches 10 bases. Input material: blood. The TCR was taken from a man younger than 40 with Graves' hyperthyroidism that later progressed to Graves' ophthalmopathy. DNA of the CDR3: TGTGCTAGTACATTTCGGACAGGGGGGGAGCAGTACTTC. Its protein product is CASTFRTGGEQYF.